This T cell receptor beta chain was captured by sequencing in a study of blood T cell repertoires in COVID-19. Trimming shortened V by 6 bases and J by 9 bases, and 15 bases separated the two germline ends. Germline-derived CDR1 and CDR2 are LNHDA and SQIVND (reference sequence). The CDR3 runs to 12 residues. The data were produced by immunoSEQ multiplex PCR, yet TCRdb's version contains in-frame clones alone and is incomplete. The sample includes more than 200,000 clones, approximately 87% of them seen just once. This TCR was recovered from a woman in her 70s with active or convalescent COVID-19. The source material was peripheral blood. The chain uses TRBV19 and TRBJ2-7; D might be TRBD1 (5 bases). The CDR3 DNA is TGTGCCAGTAGCGAAGACAGTTTCTCGCAGTACTTC. It encodes CASSEDSFSQYF.